What follows is one TCR beta chain and its context. One junction end does not reproduce the germline sequence, and a read error may be involved. This sample stems from a study of blood T cells in healthy people across ages. It was with a sample-barcoded 5' primer and a J-beta primer mix that a second PCR of roughly 6 to 12 cycles was run. Every sample produced at least 2.5 million CDR3-containing paired-end reads. MiXCR was run by TCRdb on the 5' RACE reads, yielding one entry per CDR3 protein. Of almost 300,000 distinct CDR3 sequences in the sample, about 25% are singletons; the top ten hold 25% to 30%. CDR1 is DFQATT and CDR2 is SNEGSKA in the germline V gene (reference sequence). This CDR3 contains 15 residues.

The chain couples TRBV20-1 to TRBJ2-2, with D perhaps assigned TRBD1 or TRBD2 (5 bases each). The receptor comes from a woman aged 70-85 years in good health. Sample: blood. CDR3 loop: CGATDLRDNTGELFF. The CDR3 bases are TGCGGTGCTACTGACCTACGGGACAACACCGGGGAGCTGTTTTTT.